This entry features one TCR beta chain sequence. From germline, CDR1 is SNHLY and CDR2 FYNNEI. The CDR3 has 14 amino acids. V was cut by 3 bases and J by 5 bases, with 13 bases left in between. This sample was included in a study of blood T cell repertoires in COVID-19. This table comes from immunoSEQ multiplex PCR, and its TCRdb copy is limited to in-frame clones, with some not included. The table has about 110,000 clones, about 85% seen once. This TCR came from a man aged 50-60 years with acute or convalescent COVID-19. The specimen was peripheral blood. The V call is TRBV2, the J call TRBJ1-2; a weak D match, TRBD1 (6 bases). This chain's CDR3 is CASSDPVQGYGYTF. The CDR3 coding sequence is TGTGCCAGCAGTGACCCCGTACAGGGATATGGCTACACCTTC.